These 9 T cell receptor beta chains were sequenced from one sample in a study of graft-versus-host responses after intestinal transplantation. Produced via immunoSEQ multiplex PCR; TCRdb's table is partial and in-frame only. The repertoire has about 20,000 clones, under 50% of them found once; the top ten carry 0.7% to 0.9%. Sample: alloreactive CD4+ T cells from a mixed lymphocyte reaction culture, taken before intestinal transplant. Subset of the sample: CFSE-low proliferating T cells sorted from approximately six-day pre-transplant mixed lymphocyte reaction (GvH or HvG direction). The receptors originated from a human patient who received an intestinal transplant.

The chain joins TRBV6-1 to TRBJ2-7; D unclear. CDR1 and CDR2 (germline): MNHNS, SASEGT. V lost 2 bases and J 7 bases, leaving 12 bases between the germline ends. The CDR3 sequence is 13 residues long. The CDR3 nucleotides read TGTGCCAGCAGTGAACACGGGTTTGGGGAGCAGTACTTC. This gives the protein CASSEHGFGEQYF.

As for this clone: The junction does not match germline at one end; this may be a read error. CDR3 in DNA: TGTGCTAGCAGCTCACTAGCGGGGTCCTACGAGCAGTACTTC. Protein product: CASSSLAGSYEQYF. This sequence joins TRBV7-7 and TRBJ2-7, with 10 bases that match TRBD2. The CDR3 runs 14 residues. Germline V lookup: CDR1 SSHAT, CDR2 FNYEAQ (reference sequence).

The rearrangement links TRBV5-5 to TRBJ1-1, with no clear D. The V and J ends lost 1 base and 0 bases respectively, with 10 bases between them. Germline V CDR1 and CDR2: SGHKS, YYEKEE (reference sequence). The CDR3 length is 15 residues. The chain's CDR3 is CASSLIVLMNTEAFF. The CDR3, as DNA: TGTGCCAGCAGCTTGATAGTCCTGATGAACACTGAAGCTTTCTTT.

This clone has only a few counts. The chain carries TRBV4-2 and TRBJ2-5, with D possibly matching TRBD2 (7 bases). This CDR3 comprises 15 residues. Trimming pared 4 bases from V and 5 bases from J, leaving 17 bases between. CDR1 and CDR2 from the germline V gene are LGHNA and YNFKEQ. The chain's CDR3 is CASSRYGGPGETQYF. DNA of the CDR3: TGTGCCAGCAGCCGGTACGGGGGGCCAGGGGAGACCCAGTACTTC.

The chain has TRBV5-1 and TRBJ2-7; 11 bases are a match to TRBD2. J lost 3 bases, V lost 0 bases, and 5 bases had no gene match. Germline CDR1 reads SGHRS; CDR2 reads YFSETQ. This CDR3 is built from 16 residues. Here the CDR3 reads CASSLGLAGFDYEQYF. The CDR3 DNA reads as TGCGCCAGCAGCTTGGGACTAGCGGGATTTGACTACGAGCAGTACTTC. The variable domain in full, completed from reference TRBV5-1 and TRBJ2-7, reads KAGVTQTPRYLIKTRGQQVTLSCSPISGHRSVSWYQQTPGQGLQFLFEYFSETQRNKGNFPGRFSGRQFSNSRSEMNVSTLELGDSALYLCASSLGLAGFDYEQYFGPGTRLTVT.

This clone has more than one count but fewer than ten. The V gene is TRBV27, the J gene TRBJ2-1; 12 bases match TRBD2. V shed 3 bases, J shed 5 bases, and the junction held 8 bases outside the gene matches. The germline V gene encodes CDR1 MNHEY and CDR2 SMNVEV (reference sequence). The CDR3 consists of 17 residues. CDR3 DNA: TGTGCCAGCAGTTTCTCCCGAGGACTAGCGGGGAACAATGAGCAGTTCTTC. Residues: CASSFSRGLAGNNEQFF.

This chain uses TRBV4-1 with TRBJ2-7, with D possibly being TRBD1 (5 bases). Germline V CDR1 and CDR2: MGHRA, YSYEKL. The V end lost 3 bases, the J end lost 6 bases, and 9 bases lay between the germline ends. CDR3 length: 12 amino acids. CDR3 protein: CASSQGPGEQYF. The CDR3 nucleotides are TGCGCCAGCAGCCAGGGGCCCGGCGAGCAGTACTTC.

This clone is medium-sized within its sample. V is TRBV29-1 and J is TRBJ1-2; 9 bases are shared with TRBD1. CDR1 is SQVTM and CDR2 is ANQGSEA in the germline V gene. J was trimmed by 6 bases and V by 4 bases; bases with no gene match: 9. The CDR3 has 14 residues. Written as DNA, the CDR3 is TGCAGCGTTGGGGGCTGGGGACAGGGTGATGGCTACACCTTC. This translates into CSVGGWGQGDGYTF.

The J gene is TRBJ2-6, the V gene TRBV19, with 9 nucleotides matching TRBD2. The V gene end was trimmed by 6 bases and the J gene end by 4 bases; junction bases not matched to a gene: 10. CDR3 length equals 17 residues. Germline V gene data show CDR1 as LNHDA and CDR2 as SQIVND (reference sequence). The CDR3 sequence is CASSRAGTSKGANVLTF. In nucleotides, the CDR3 is TGTGCCAGTAGCAGGGCTGGGACTAGCAAAGGGGCCAACGTCCTGACTTTC.